The 2 T cell receptor beta chains in this list originate from one sample, sequenced in a study of OX40 agonist ivuxolimab in advanced cancers. The repertoire was sequenced with immunoSEQ multiplex PCR; TCRdb's copy has only in-frame clones and lacks some. Here the sample spans some 23,000 clones, 75% to 85% being singletons. Source: CD4+ or CD8+ T cells sorted from blood, taken in a trial of the OX40 agonist ivuxolimab. These receptors were obtained from an adult with an advanced solid tumor such as melanoma, head and neck, liver or kidney cancer.

This clone is a singleton in its sample. This chain joins TRBV27 and TRBJ2-3, with D perhaps matching TRBD1 or TRBD2 (5 bases each). This CDR3 comprises 12 residues. Germline values: CDR1 MNHEY, CDR2 SMNVEV (reference sequence). Trimming removed 6 bases from V and 2 bases from J, with 6 bases in between. The CDR3 loop reads CASRGTTDTQYF. The DNA of the CDR3 is TGTGCCAGCAGGGGGACCACAGATACGCAGTATTTT.

Written as DNA, the CDR3 is TGTGCCAGCAGACGAGGACGGGAGAACACTGAAGCTTTCTTT. Protein sequence: CASRRGRENTEAFF. The chain joins TRBV28 to TRBJ1-1; no definite D call. The germline gives CDR1 MDHEN, CDR2 SYDVKM. The CDR3 contains 14 residues. V was pared by 6 bases and J by 1 base, with 12 bases between. Variable domain in full (rest from reference TRBV28 and TRBJ1-1): DVKVTQSSRYLVKRTGEKVFLECVQDMDHENMFWYRQDPGLGLRLIYFSYDVKMKEKGDIPEGYSVSREKKERFSLILESASTNQTSMYLCASRRGRENTEAFFGQGTRLTVV.